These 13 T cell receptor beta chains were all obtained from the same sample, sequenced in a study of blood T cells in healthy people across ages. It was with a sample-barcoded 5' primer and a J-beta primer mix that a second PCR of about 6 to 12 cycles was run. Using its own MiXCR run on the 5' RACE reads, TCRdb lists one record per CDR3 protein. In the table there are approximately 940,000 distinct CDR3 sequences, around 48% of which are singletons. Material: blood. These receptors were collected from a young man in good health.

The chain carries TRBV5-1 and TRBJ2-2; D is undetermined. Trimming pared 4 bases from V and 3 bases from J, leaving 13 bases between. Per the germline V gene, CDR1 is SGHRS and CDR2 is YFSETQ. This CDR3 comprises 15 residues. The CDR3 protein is CASSLLNRDTGELFF. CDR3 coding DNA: TGCGCCAGCAGCCTTCTAAACCGTGACACCGGGGAGCTGTTTTTT.

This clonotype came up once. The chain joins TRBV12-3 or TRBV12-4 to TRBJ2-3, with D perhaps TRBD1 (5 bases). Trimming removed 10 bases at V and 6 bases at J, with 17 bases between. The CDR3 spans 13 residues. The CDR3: CAIRVGPSDTQYF. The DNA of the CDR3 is TGTGCCATCAGGGTGGGGCCCTCCGATACGCAGTATTTT.

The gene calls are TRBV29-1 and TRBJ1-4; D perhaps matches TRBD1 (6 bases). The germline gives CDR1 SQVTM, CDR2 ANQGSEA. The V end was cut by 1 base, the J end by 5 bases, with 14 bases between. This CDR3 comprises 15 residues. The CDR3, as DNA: TGCAGCGTTGAAGTGACCGGACAGAAGAATGAAAAACTGTTTTTT. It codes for CSVEVTGQKNEKLFF.

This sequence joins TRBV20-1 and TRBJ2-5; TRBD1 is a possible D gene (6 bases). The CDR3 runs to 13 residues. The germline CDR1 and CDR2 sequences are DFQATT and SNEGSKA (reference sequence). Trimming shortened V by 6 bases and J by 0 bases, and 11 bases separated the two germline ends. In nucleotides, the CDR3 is TGCAGTGCCCACGACAGGAACCAAGAGACCCAGTACTTC. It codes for CSAHDRNQETQYF.

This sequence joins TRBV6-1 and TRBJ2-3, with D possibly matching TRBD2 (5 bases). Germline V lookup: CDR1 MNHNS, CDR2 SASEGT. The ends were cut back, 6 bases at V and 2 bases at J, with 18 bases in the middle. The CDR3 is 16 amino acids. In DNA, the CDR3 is TGTGCCAGCAGGAGAAATACAGCGGAGCCCACAGATACGCAGTATTTT. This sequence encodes CASRRNTAEPTDTQYF.

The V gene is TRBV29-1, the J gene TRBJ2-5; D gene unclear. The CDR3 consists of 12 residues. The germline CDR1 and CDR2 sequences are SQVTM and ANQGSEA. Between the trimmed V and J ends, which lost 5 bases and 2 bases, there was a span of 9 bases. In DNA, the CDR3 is TGCAGCGTTCGACTGTCACAAGAGACCCAGTACTTC. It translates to CSVRLSQETQYF.

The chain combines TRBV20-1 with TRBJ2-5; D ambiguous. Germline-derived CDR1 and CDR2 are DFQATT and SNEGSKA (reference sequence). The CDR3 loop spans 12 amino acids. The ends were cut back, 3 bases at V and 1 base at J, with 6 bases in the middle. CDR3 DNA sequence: TGCAGTGCTAGCGGCAGCCAAGAGACCCAGTACTTC. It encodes CSASGSQETQYF.

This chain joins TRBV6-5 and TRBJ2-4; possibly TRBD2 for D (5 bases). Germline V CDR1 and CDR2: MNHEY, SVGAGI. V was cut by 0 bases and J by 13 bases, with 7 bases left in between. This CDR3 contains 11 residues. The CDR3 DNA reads TGTGCCAGCAGTTACTCGCGCGGGCAGTACTTC. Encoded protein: CASSYSRGQYF.

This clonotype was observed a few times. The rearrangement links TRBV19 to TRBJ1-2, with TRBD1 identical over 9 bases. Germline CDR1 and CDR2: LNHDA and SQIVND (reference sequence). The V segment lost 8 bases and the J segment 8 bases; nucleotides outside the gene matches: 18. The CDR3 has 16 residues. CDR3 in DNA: TGTGCCAGTTCCCGCACAGGGGGCGACTATTTGGGCGGCTACACCTTC. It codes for CASSRTGGDYLGGYTF.

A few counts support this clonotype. The chain's CDR3 is CASSLAPGNTEAFF. The CDR3 region has the DNA TGCGCCAGCAGCTTGGCCCCCGGGAACACTGAAGCTTTCTTT. The V gene is TRBV5-1, the J gene TRBJ1-1; D is unclear. Germline V CDR1 and CDR2: SGHRS, YFSETQ. The V end lost 0 bases, the J end lost 1 base, and 7 bases lay between the germline ends. CDR3 size: 14 residues.

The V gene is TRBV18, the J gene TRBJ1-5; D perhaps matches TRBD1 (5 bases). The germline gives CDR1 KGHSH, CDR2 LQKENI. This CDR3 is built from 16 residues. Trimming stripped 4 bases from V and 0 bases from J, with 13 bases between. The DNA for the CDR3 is TGTGCCAGCTCACGAGAGATTGGGGGTAGCAATCAGCCCCAGCATTTT. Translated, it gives CASSREIGGSNQPQHF.

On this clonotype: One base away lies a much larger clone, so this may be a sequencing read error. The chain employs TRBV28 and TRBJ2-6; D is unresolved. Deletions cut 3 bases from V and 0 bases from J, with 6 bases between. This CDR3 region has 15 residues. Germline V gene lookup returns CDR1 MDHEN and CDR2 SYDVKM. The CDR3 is CASSFSGSGANVLTF. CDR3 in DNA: TGTGCCAGCAGTTTCTCGGGCTCTGGGGCCAACGTCCTGACTTTC.

The DNA for the CDR3 is TGTGCCAGCAGCTTGGGACTAGCGGATTACACAGATACGCAGTATTTT. Protein product: CASSLGLADYTDTQYF. The V call is TRBV7-9, the J call TRBJ2-3; TRBD2 agrees at 11 bases. The length of the CDR3 is 16 residues. Germline V gene data show CDR1 as SEHNR and CDR2 as FQNEAQ (reference sequence). Trimming at V came to 3 bases and at J to 2 bases, leaving 4 bases not matched to a gene.